The 2 T cell receptor beta chains listed next were all sequenced from one sample in a study of cytomegalovirus exposure and HLA in healthy donors. Both 60 Vbeta primers and 13 Jbeta primers went into the PCR. TCRdb's copy holds only in-frame clones and misses some; the assay was immunoSEQ multiplex PCR. The sample contains around 140,000 clones, less than 90% of which appear only once. The sequenced material came from PBMCs. Source of these receptors: a man in his forties in good health and CMV-seronegative.

In DNA form, the CDR3 reads TGCGCCAGCAGCCATGGGGACAGGGGACTAGGCGAAAAACTGTTTTTT. This codes for CASSHGDRGLGEKLFF. The V call is TRBV4-1, the J call TRBJ1-4; 10 bases are a match to TRBD1. CDR1 and CDR2 from the germline V gene are MGHRA and YSYEKL. V shed 3 bases, J shed 8 bases, and the junction held 9 bases outside the gene matches. The CDR3 extends over 16 amino acids.

The CDR3 DNA sequence: TGCGCCAGCAGCCATGAGGGATCTGGAAACACCATATATTTT. Its translation is CASSHEGSGNTIYF. The chain couples TRBV4-1 to TRBJ1-3, with no clear D. Germline-derived CDR1 and CDR2 are MGHRA and YSYEKL. The V and J ends lost 3 bases and 1 base respectively, with 7 bases between them. The CDR3 runs to 14 residues.